The source of this TCR beta chain is a study of vaccination and CD4 T cells after COVID-19. For the study at large: Post-diagnosis, post-COVID samples were collected after a median around 97 days, ranging 35 to 161. For post-vaccine samples, collection took place a median around 72 days after dose two, ranging from 14 to 241.

TCRdb re-derived calls from the PCR reads in MiXCR, one entry per CDR3 protein. The sample has 28,000 or so distinct CDR3 sequences; approximately 53% are singletons. J lost 3 bases, V lost 4 bases, and 6 bases had no gene match. The CDR3 is 14 residues long. Germline CDR1 reads SEHNR; CDR2 reads FQNEAQ (reference sequence). In regard to this clonotype: Its antigen is unidentified.

Described time point: late sampling 161 to 241 days after vaccination in three convalescent patients. Findings of the study overall: There were relatively few convalescent patients studied, and there were no early post-infection timepoints. Median SARS-CoV-2-reactive clonotype numbers went up from about 22 to 38, but not significantly.

The chain uses TRBV7-9 and TRBJ2-7; 7 bases align to TRBD1. The specimen comprised CD4+ T cells from blood, sampled about 7 months after SARS-CoV-2 vaccination. The clonotype comes from a human donor who had recovered from COVID-19. The CDR3 DNA sequence: TGTGCCAGCAGCTGGGACAGTATAAGCTACGAGCAGTACTTC. It is translated as CASSWDSISYEQYF.